A selection of T cell receptor beta chains follows, all from one sample in a study of CD8 T cells in ankylosing spondylitis. One entry per CDR3 protein results from TCRdb running MiXCR on the 5' RACE reads. The sample includes around 770,000 distinct CDR3 sequences, roughly 20% of them seen just once. Sample: blood, either unsorted or a sorted T cell fraction (not recorded which). The receptors shown here come from a male donor with ankylosing spondylitis. Each CDR3 is given with its conserved first and last residue. A D gene is named only where the DNA matches it firmly. Part of the rows lack a size; the others show once, few, many or a class for expanded clones.

d_call j_call clone_size v_call cdr3_nt cdr3_aa
TRBD2 TRBJ2-1 . TRBV4-1 TGCGCCAGCAGGGGGGAAAGGGGACTAGCTGCCTATGAGCAGTTCTTC CASRGERGLAAYEQFF
. TRBJ1-4 once TRBV6-1 TGTGCCAGCAGGGGGACCGAGCCTAATGAAAAACTGTTTTTT CASRGTEPNEKLFF
. TRBJ2-7 once TRBV6-5 TGTGCCAGCAGTTACTCGCAGGGCTGGGACGAGCAGTACTTC CASSYSQGWDEQYF
. TRBJ1-2 once TRBV12-3/TRBV12-4 TGTGCCAGCAGTAGTACATGGGGACAACAGAACTATGGCTACACCTTC CASSSTWGQQNYGYTF
. TRBJ2-1 few TRBV20-1 TGCAGTTCTGAGTTGGCGGGATACAATGAGCAGTTCTTC CSSELAGYNEQFF
. TRBJ1-2 . TRBV7-2 TGTGCCAGCAGCTTAGAACCGGGCGGATTAGTTGGCTACACCTTC CASSLEPGGLVGYTF
TRBD2 TRBJ2-5 . TRBV24-1 TGTGCCACCGGGACTAGCGGGAGGAACCAACAAGAGACCCAGTACTTC CATGTSGRNQQETQYF
TRBD1 TRBJ1-1 . TRBV3-1 TGTGCCAGCAGCCATACGACAGGGGGCACTGAAGCTTTCTTT CASSHTTGGTEAFF
TRBD1 TRBJ2-5 . TRBV28 TGTGCCAGCAGTTTGGTGGCCGGACAGGGGAAATTCCAAGAGACCCAGTACTTC CASSLVAGQGKFQETQYF
TRBD1 TRBJ1-2 many TRBV29-1 TGCAGCGTTGGGACAGGATCACTTTATGGCTACACCTTC CSVGTGSLYGYTF